The sequence of this T cell receptor (beta chain) was determined in a study of PD-L1 blockade in urothelial cancer. Study summary: Patients went on atezolizumab in 2014, receiving 1,200 mg intravenously every 3 weeks. Blood was analyzed 3 weeks (second dose) and 6 weeks after treatment start. In terms of prior chemotherapy, patients had received 0 to 3 regimens.

As to time point: pretreatment peripheral blood. Data came from immunoSEQ multiplex PCR; TCRdb stores just in-frame clones and leaves some out. Counted here are tens of thousands of clones, around 74% occurring once; the ten biggest clones make up approximately 3.7%. Source: PBMCs, taken around atezolizumab (anti-PD-L1) treatment. The receptor was isolated from a man aged 65 to 85 with urothelial cancer.

CDR3 amino acids: CSVAGSGGGDTQYF. CDR3 in DNA: TGCAGCGTTGCCGGTAGCGGGGGGGGAGATACGCAGTATTTT. The chain combines TRBV29-1 with TRBJ2-3; 11 nucleotides line up with TRBD2. J lost 5 bases, V lost 4 bases, and 5 bases had no gene match. Germline CDR1 is SQVTM and CDR2 is ANQGSEA. CDR3 length: 14 amino acids.